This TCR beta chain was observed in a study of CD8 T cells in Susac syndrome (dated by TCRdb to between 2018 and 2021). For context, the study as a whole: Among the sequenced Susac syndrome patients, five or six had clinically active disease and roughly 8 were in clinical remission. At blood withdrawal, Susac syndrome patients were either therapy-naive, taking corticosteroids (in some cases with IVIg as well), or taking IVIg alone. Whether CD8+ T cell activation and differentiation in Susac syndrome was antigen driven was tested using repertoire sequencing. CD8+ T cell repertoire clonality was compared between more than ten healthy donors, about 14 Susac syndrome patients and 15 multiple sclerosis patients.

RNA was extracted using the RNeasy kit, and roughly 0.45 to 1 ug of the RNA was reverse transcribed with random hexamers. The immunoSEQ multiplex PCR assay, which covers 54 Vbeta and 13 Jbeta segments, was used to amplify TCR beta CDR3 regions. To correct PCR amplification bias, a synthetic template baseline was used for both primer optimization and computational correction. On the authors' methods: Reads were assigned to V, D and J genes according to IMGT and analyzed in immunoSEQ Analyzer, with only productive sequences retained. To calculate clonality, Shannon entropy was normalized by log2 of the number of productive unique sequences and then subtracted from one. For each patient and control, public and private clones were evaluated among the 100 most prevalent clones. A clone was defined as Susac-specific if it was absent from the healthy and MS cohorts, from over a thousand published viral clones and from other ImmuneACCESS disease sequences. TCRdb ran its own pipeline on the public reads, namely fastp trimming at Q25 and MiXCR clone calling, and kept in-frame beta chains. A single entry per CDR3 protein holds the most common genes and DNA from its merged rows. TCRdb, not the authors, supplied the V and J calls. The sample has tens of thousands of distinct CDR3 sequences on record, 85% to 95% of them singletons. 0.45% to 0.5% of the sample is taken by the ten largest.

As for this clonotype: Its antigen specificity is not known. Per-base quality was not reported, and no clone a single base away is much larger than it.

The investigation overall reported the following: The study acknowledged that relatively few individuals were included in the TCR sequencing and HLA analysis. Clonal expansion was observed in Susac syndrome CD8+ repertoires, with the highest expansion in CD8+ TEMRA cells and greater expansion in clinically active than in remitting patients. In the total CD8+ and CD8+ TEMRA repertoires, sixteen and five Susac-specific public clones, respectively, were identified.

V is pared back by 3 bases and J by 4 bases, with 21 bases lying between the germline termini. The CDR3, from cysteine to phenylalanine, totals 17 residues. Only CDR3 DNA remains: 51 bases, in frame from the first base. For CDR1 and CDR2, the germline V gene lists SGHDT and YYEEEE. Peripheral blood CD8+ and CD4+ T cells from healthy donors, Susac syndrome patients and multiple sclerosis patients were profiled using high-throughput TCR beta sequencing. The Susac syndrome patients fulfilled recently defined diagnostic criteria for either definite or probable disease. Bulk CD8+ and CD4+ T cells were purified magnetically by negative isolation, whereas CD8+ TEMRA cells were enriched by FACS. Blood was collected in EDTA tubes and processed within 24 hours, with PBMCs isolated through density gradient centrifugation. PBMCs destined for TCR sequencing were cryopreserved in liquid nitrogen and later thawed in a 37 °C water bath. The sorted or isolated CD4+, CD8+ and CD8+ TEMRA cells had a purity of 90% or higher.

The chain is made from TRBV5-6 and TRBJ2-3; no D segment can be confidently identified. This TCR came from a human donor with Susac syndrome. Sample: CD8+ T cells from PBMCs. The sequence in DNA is TGTGCCAGCAGCTGGACCCTTGGAGAAGCGTTATCAGATACGCAGTATTTT. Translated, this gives CASSWTLGEALSDTQYF.